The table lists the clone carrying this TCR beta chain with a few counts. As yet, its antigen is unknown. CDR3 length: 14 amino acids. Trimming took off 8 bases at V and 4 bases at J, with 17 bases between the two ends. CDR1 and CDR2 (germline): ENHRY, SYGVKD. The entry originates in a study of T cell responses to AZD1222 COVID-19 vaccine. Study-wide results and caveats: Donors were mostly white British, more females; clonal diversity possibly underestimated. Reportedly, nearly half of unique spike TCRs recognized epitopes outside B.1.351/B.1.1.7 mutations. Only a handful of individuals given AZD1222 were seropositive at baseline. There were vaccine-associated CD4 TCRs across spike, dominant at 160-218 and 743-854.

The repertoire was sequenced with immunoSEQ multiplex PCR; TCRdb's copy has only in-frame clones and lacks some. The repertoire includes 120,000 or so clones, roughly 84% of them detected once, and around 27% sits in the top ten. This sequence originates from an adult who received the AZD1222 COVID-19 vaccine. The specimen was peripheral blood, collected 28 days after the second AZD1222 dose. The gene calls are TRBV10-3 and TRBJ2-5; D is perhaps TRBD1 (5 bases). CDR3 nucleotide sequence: TGTGCCATCGGGTCGGGCCAGGGTAGAGAGACCCAGTACTTC. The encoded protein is CAIGSGQGRETQYF.